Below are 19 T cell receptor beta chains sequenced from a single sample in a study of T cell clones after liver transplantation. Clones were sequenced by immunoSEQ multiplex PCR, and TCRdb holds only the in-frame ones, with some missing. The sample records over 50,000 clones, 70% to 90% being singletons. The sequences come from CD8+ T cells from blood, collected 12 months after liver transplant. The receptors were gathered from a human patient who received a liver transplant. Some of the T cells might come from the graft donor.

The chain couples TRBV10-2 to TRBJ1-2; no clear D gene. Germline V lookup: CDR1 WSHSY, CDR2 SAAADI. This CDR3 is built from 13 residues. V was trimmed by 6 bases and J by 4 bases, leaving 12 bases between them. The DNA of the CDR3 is TGCGCCAGCAGGGGAGGCGAGGGCTATGGCTACACCTTC. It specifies CASRGGEGYGYTF.

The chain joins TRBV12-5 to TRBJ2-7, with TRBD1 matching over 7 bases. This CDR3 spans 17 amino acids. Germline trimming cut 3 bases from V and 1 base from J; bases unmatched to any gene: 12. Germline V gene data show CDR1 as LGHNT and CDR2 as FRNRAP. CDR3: CASGFPKGDRLSYEQYF. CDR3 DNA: TGTGCTAGTGGTTTCCCCAAGGGGGACAGACTTTCCTACGAGCAGTACTTC.

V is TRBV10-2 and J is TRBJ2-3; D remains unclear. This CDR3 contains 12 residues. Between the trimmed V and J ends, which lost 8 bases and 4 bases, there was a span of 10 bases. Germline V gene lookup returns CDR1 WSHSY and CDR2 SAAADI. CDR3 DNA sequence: TGCGCCAGCTCAAACAGACCAGATACGCAGTATTTT. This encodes CASSNRPDTQYF.

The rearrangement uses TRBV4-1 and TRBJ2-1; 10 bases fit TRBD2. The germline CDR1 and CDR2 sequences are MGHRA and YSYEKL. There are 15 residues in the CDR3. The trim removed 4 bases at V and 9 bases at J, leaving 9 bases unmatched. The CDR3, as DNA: TGCGCCAGCAGCCCACTGTTAGCGGGAGGTCCTGAGCAGTTCTTC. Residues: CASSPLLAGGPEQFF.

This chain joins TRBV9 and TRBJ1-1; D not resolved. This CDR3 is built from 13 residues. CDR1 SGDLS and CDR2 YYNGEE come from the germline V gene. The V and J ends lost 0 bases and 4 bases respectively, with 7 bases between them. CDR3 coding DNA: TGTGCCAGCAGCGTAGGGGTTCGCACTGAAGCTTTCTTT. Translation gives CASSVGVRTEAFF.

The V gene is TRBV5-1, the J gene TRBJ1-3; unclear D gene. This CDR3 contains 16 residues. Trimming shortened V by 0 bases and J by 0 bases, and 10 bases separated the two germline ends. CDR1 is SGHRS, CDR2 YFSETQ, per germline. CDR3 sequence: CASSLEFGFSGNTIYF. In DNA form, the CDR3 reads TGCGCCAGCAGCTTGGAGTTCGGTTTCTCTGGAAACACCATATATTTT.

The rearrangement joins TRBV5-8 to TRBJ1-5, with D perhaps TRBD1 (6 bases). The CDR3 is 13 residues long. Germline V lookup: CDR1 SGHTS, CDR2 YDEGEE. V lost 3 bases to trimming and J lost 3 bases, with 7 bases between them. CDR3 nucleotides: TGTGCCAGCAGCTGGACAGTCAATCAGCCCCAGCATTTT. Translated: CASSWTVNQPQHF.

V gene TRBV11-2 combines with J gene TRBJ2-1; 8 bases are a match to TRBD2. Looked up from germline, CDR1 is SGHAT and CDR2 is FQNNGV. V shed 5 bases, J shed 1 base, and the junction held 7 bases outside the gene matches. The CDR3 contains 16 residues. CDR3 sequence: CASSTIAGPSYNEQFF. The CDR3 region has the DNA TGTGCCAGCAGCACCATAGCGGGACCTTCCTACAATGAGCAGTTCTTC.

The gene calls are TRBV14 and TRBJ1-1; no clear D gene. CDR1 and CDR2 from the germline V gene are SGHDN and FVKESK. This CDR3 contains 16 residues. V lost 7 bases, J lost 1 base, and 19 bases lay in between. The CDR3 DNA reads TGTGCCAGCAACTCCCCGCGACGTGGGGAGAACACTGAAGCTTTCTTT. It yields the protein CASNSPRRGENTEAFF.

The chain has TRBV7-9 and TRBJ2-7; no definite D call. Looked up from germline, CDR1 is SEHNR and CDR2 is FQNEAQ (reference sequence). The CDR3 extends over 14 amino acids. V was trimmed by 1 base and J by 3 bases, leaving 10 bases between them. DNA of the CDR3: TGTGCCAGCAGCTTAGGATCGGCGATCTACGAGCAGTACTTC. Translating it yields CASSLGSAIYEQYF.

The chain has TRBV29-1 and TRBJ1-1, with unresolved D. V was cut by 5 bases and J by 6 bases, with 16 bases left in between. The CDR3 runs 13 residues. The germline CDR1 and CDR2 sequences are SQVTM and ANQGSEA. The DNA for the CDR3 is TGCAGCGTTAAAGCGTCATCTTTCGCTGAAGCTTTCTTT. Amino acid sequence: CSVKASSFAEAFF.

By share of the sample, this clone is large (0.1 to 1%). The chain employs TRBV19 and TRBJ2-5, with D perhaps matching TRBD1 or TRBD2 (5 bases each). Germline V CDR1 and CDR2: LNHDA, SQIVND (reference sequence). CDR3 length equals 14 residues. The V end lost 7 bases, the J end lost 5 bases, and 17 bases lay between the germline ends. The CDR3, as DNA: TGTGCCAGTACCCCGGGGCCCGCCGGGGAGACCCAGTACTTC. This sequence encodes CASTPGPAGETQYF.

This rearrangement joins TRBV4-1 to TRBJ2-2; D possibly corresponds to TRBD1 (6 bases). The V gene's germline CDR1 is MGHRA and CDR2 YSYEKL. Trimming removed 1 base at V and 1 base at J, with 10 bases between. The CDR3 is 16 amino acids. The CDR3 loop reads CASSQGVQGNTGELFF. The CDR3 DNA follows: TGCGCCAGCAGCCAAGGAGTACAGGGGAACACCGGGGAGCTGTTTTTT.

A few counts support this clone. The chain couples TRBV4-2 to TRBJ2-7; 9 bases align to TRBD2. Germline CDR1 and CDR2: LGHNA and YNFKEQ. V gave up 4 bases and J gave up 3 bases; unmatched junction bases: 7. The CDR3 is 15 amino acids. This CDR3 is CASSRETSGNYEQYF. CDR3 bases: TGTGCCAGCAGCCGTGAGACTAGCGGAAACTACGAGCAGTACTTC.

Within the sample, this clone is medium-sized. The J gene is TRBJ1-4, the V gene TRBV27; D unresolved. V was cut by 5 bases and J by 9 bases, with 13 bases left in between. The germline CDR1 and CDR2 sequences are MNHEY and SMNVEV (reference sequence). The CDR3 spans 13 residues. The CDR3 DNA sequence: TGTGCCAGCAGTCCGGAGGGATTGAAAAAACTGTTTTTT. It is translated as CASSPEGLKKLFF.

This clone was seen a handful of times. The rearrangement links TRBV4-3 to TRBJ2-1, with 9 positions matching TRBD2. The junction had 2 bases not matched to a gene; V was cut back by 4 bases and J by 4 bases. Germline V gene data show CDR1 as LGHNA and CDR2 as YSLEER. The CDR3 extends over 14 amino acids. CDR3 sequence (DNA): TGCGCCAGCAGCCCGACTAGCGGTTACAATGAGCAGTTCTTC. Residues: CASSPTSGYNEQFF.

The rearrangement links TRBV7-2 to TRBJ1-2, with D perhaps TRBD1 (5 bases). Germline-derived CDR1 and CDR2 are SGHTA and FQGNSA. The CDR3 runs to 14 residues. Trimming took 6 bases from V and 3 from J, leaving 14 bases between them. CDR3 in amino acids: CASSYSGTDYGYTF. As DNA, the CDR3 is TGTGCCAGCAGTTATTCCGGGACGGACTATGGCTACACCTTC.

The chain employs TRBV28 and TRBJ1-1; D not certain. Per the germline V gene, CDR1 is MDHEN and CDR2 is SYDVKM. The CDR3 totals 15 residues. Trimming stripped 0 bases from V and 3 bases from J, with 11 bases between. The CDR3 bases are TGTGCCAGCAGTTTATGGGCCGGACCTCACACTGAAGCTTTCTTT. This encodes CASSLWAGPHTEAFF. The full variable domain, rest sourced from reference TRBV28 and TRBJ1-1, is DVKVTQSSRYLVKRTGEKVFLECVQDMDHENMFWYRQDPGLGLRLIYFSYDVKMKEKGDIPEGYSVSREKKERFSLILESASTNQTSMYLCASSLWAGPHTEAFFGQGTRLTVV.

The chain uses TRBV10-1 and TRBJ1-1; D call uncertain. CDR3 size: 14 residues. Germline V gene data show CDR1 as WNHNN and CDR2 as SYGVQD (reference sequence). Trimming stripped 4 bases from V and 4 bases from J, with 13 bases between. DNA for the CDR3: TGCGCCAGCAGTGGGGCCCCCGAGGGCACTGAAGCTTTCTTT. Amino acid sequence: CASSGAPEGTEAFF.